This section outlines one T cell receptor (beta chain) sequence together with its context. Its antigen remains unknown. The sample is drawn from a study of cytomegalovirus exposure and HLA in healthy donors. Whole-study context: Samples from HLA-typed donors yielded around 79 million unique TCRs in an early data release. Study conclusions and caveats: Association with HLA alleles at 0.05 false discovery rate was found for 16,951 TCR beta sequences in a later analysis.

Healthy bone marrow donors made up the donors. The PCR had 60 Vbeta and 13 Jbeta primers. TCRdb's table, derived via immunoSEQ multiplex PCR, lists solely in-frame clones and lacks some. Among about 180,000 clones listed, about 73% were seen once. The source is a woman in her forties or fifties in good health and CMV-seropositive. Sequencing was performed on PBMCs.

The CDR3 region is CASRFRPLTGTEAFF. CDR3 in DNA: TGTGCCAGCAGATTCCGGCCTCTCACCGGGACTGAAGCTTTCTTT. The chain has TRBV6-5 and TRBJ1-1; D not resolved. Trimming shortened V by 6 bases and J by 5 bases, and 19 bases separated the two germline ends. Germline loops: CDR1 MNHEY, CDR2 SVGAGI. CDR3 length equals 15 residues.